This TCR beta chain appears in the sequencing data of a study of blood T cell repertoires in COVID-19. The wider study: Sites across the United States, Italy and Spain contributed samples from acute and convalescent COVID-19. T cells, B-cell-depleted T cells, or PBMCs supplied cDNA or gDNA.

Germline assignment: CDR1 SGHTA and CDR2 FQGNSA. Trimming shortened V by 5 bases and J by 1 base, and 9 bases separated the two germline ends. This CDR3 spans 14 amino acids. The authors' processing: Cell counts per sample came from amplifying reference gene primers. The repertoire was sequenced with immunoSEQ multiplex PCR; TCRdb's copy has only in-frame clones and lacks some. The V and J calls and clone size were taken over from that table, and D and trimming were inferred from the DNA. The sample contains 65,000 to 80,000 clones, 80% to 90% of which appear only once. The TCR sequence derives from a man aged 45-65 years with active COVID-19. The chain has TRBV7-2 and TRBJ1-3; no reliable D call. The sample comprised peripheral blood. CDR3: CASSTRGSGNTIYF. The CDR3 bases are TGTGCCAGCAGCACCCGGGGTTCTGGAAACACCATATATTTT.